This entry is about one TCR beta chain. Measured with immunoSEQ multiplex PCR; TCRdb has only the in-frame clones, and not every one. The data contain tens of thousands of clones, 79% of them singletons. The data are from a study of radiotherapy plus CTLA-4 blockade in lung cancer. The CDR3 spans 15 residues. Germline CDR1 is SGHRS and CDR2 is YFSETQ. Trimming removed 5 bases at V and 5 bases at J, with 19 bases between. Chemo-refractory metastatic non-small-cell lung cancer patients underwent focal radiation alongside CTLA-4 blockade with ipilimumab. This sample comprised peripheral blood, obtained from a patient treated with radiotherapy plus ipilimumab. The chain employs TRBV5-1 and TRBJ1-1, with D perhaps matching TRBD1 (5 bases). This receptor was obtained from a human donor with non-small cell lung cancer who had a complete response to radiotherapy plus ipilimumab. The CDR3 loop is CASSEPGDEKTEAFF. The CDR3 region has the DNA TGCGCCAGCAGTGAACCGGGGGACGAAAAAACTGAAGCTTTCTTT. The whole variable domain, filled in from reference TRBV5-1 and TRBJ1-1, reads KAGVTQTPRYLIKTRGQQVTLSCSPISGHRSVSWYQQTPGQGLQFLFEYFSETQRNKGNFPGRFSGRQFSNSRSEMNVSTLELGDSALYLCASSEPGDEKTEAFFGQGTRLTVV.